The TCR beta chain under discussion was sequenced for a study of regulatory T cells in long-lasting Graves disease. HTBI primers from iRepertoire and Arm-PCR of CDR3 regions yielded the TCR beta libraries. TCRdb fed the multiplex PCR reads into MiXCR, producing one record per CDR3 protein. The repertoire includes roughly 300,000 distinct CDR3 sequences, around 23% of them detected once, and roughly 50% sits in the top ten. The CDR3 runs 14 residues. In germline, CDR1 is MNHNS, CDR2 SASEGT. V lost 7 bases and J lost 1, with 13 bases in between. As to time point: persistent/refractory GD, antithyroid drugs over 5 years with positive TRAb. RNA extracted from PBMCs served as the sequencing template.

The chain carries TRBV6-1 and TRBJ1-2, with D unresolved. The origin of this receptor is a female donor with Graves disease. Sample: peripheral blood mononuclear cells (PBMCs), taken when the disease was refractory, from a patient treated with antithyroid drugs. The CDR3 reads CASTVFLHNYGYTF. CDR3 DNA: TGTGCCAGCACCGTTTTTCTCCATAACTATGGCTACACCTTC.